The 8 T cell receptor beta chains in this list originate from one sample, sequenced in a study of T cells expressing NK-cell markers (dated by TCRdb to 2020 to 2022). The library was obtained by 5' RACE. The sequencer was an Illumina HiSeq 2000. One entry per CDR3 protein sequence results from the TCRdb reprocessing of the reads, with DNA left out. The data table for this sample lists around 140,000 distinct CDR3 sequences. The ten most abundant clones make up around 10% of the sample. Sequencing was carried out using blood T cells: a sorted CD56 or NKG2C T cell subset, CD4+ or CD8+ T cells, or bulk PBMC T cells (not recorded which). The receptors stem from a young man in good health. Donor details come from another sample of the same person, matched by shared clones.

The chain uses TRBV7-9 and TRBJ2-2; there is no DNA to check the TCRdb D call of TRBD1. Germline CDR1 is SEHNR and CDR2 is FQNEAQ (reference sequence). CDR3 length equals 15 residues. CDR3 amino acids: CASSSRQGLTGELFF.

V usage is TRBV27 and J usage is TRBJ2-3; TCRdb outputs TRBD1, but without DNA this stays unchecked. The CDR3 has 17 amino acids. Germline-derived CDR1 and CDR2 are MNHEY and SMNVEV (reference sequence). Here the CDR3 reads CASSPLHFGGSTDTQYF.

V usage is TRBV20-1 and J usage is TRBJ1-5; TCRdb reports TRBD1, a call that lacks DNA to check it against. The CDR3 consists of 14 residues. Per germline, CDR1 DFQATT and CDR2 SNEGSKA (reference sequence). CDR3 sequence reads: CSAPGGGEHQPQHF.

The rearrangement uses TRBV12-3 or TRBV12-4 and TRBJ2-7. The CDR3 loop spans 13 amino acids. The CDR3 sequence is CASSPTAGYEQYF.

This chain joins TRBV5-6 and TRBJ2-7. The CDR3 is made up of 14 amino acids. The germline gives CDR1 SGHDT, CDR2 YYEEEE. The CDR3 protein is CASSLIAYSYEQYF.

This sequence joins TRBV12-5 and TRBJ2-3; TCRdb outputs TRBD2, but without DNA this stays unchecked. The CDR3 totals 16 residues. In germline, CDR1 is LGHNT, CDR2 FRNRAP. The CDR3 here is CASGLVGSGGTDTQYF. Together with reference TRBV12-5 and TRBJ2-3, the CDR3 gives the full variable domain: DARVTQTPRHKVTEMGQEVTMRCQPILGHNTVFWYRQTMMQGLELLAYFRNRAPLDDSGMPKDRFSAEMPDATLATLKIQPSEPRDSAVYFCASGLVGSGGTDTQYFGPGTRLTVL.

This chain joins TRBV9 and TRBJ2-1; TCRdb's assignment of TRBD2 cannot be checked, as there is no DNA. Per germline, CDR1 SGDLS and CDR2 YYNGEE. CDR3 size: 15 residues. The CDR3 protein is CASRAGTSGTNEQFF.

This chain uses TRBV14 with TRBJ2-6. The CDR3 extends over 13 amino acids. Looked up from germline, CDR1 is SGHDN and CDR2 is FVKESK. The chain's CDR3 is CASSQVGANVLTF. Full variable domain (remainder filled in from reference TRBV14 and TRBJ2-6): EAGVTQFPSHSVIEKGQTVTLRCDPISGHDNLYWYRRVMGKEIKFLLHFVKESKQDESGMPNNRFLAERTGGTYSTLKVQPAELEDSGVYFCASSQVGANVLTFGAGSRLTVL.